One and the same sample provided the 5 T cell receptor beta chains below, sequenced in a study of blood T cell repertoires in COVID-19. Sequencing used immunoSEQ multiplex PCR; TCRdb keeps in-frame clones, though not all of them. This table has 95,000 to 110,000 clones, about three quarters appearing once. Sequences were obtained from peripheral blood. These receptors were taken from a man between 70 and 80 years old with acute or convalescent COVID-19.

This chain links TRBV5-1 with TRBJ2-1, with D maybe TRBD1 (6 bases). V dropped 6 bases and J dropped 0 bases, with 13 bases sitting between them. Per the germline V gene, CDR1 is SGHRS and CDR2 is YFSETQ. The length of the CDR3 is 15 residues. The CDR3 region has the DNA TGCGCCAGCAATGAGGGGGTCAGCTCCTACAATGAGCAGTTCTTC. Its translation is CASNEGVSSYNEQFF.

The chain carries TRBV2 and TRBJ1-6, with TRBD1 identical over 8 bases. The germline V gene encodes CDR1 SNHLY and CDR2 FYNNEI. CDR3 length: 14 residues. V shed 6 bases and J 6 bases; nucleotides not matched to a gene: 4. The CDR3 spells CASSPDRVNSPLHF. CDR3 coding DNA: TGTGCCAGCAGCCCGGACAGGGTTAATTCACCCCTCCACTTT. Complete variable domain (other parts from reference TRBV2 and TRBJ1-6): EPEVTQTPSHQVTQMGQEVILRCVPISNHLYFYWYRQILGQKVEFLVSFYNNEISEKSEIFDDQFSVERPDGSNFTLKIRSTKLEDSAMYFCASSPDRVNSPLHFGNGTRLTVT.

The chain employs TRBV7-8 and TRBJ1-4; unclear D gene. The CDR3 spans 13 residues. Germline assignment: CDR1 SGHVS and CDR2 FQNEAQ. V shed 4 bases and J shed 8 bases, with 11 bases lying between them. The CDR3 spells CASSSRPEEKLFF. CDR3 DNA sequence: TGTGCCAGCAGCTCCCGGCCGGAGGAAAAACTGTTTTTT.

On this clone itself: The germline gene is not matched at one end of the junction; a read error may be the cause. The J gene is TRBJ1-2, the V gene TRBV4-1; D may be TRBD1 (6 bases). CDR3 size: 11 residues. Per the germline V gene, CDR1 is MGHRA and CDR2 is YSYEKL. The CDR3 loop is CASSQEWNRVF. CDR3 sequence (DNA): TGCGCCAGCAGCCAAGAGTGGAACAGGGTCTTT.

CDR3 sequence reads: CASSEDSFNEQFF. DNA for the CDR3: TGTGCCAGCAGTGAGGACTCCTTTAATGAGCAGTTCTTC. V and J are TRBV2 and TRBJ2-1, with D possibly being TRBD2 (5 bases). Germline V gene sequence: CDR1 SNHLY, CDR2 FYNNEI. Trimming removed 3 bases from V and 7 bases from J, with 10 bases in between. The CDR3 extends over 13 amino acids.